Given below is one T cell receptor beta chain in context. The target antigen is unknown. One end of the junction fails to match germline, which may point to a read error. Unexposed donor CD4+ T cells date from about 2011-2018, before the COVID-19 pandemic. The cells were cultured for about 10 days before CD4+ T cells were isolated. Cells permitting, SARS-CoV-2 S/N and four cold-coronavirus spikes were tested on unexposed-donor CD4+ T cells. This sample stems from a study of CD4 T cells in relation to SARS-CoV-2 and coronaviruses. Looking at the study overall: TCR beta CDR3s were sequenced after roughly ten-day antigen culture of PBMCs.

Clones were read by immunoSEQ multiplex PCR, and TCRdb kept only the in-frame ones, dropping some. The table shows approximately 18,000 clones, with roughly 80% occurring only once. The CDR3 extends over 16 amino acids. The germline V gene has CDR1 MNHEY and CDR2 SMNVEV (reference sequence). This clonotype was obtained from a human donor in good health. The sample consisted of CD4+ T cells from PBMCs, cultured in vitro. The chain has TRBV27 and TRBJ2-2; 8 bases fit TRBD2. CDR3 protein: CASSLSAGVDTGELFF. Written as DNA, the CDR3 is TGTGCCAGCAGTCTATCAGCGGGAGTAGACACCGGGGAGCTGTTTTTT.